This section outlines one TCR beta chain sequence together with its context. What this receptor recognizes is not known. Base qualities were left out, and no much larger clone turns up one base away. Healthy HIV-negative adults with no recently reported acute infections or vaccinations were included as donors. Every donor was a Caucasian adult residing in Nashville, Tennessee, USA. CD4+ T cells were enriched through magnetic negative selection, after which naive cells were positively selected on CD45RA and the remaining negative fraction served as the memory subset. Blood was collected by leukapheresis, and PBMCs were isolated by Ficoll-Histopaque density gradient centrifugation and then cryopreserved in liquid nitrogen vapor phase. Analytical flow cytometry was used to check the purity and quantity of each magnetically sorted T cell population. Genomic DNA was isolated from each sorted fraction and quantified by UV absorbance on a Nanodrop 2000c.

This sample is drawn from a study of shared clonotypes between healthy human individuals (dated by TCRdb to about 2020). Notes on the research overall: A couple of women and a few men aged 18 to 49 years were included in the cohort. Per donor, three plates each were used for CD4 naive and CD4 memory, two for CD8 naive, and one for CD8 memory. To estimate repertoire size and how much clonotypes are shared between individuals, the study performed deep sequencing of blood TCR repertoires from 4 to 6 healthy adults. To increase sequencing depth and limit assay-specific biases, TCR repertoire library preparation and sequencing were carried out by different laboratories using diverse techniques. Each donor's leukapheresis produced roughly between roughly 0.85 and 10 billion PBMCs. What the research found in general, with its limitations: About 5% of naive CD4, 3.5% of naive CD8, around 2.3% of memory CD4, and approximately 0.39% of memory CD8 clonotypes were shared across a handful of donors. Naive subsets generally had larger estimated clonotype richness than memory subsets. Rarefaction of sorted-subset datasets indicated incomplete sequencing despite the large sequencing depth. The small number of donors limited the genetic and exposure-history diversity represented. Compared with non-shared clonotypes, the clonotypes found in all four sorted-subset donors had higher generation probabilities. Pairwise subsampling indicated that sequencing depth was expected to affect the degree of clonotype sharing among donors. Sampling was restricted to blood, and TCR repertoires in tissues likely differ from the TCR repertoires found in blood.

TCR CDR3 regions were amplified from genomic DNA by multiplex PCR using the deep immunoSEQ assay. Extracted genomic DNA from each cell subset was distributed evenly across all wells of several immunoSEQ 96-well plates, and each plate was treated as a replicate. For sorted subsets, roughly 200 ng of genomic DNA, equivalent to 25,000 to 35,000 T cell genomes, went into each replicate PCR. The purified libraries were quantified using a Qubit 3.0 fluorometer, sized with a Bioanalyzer 2100, and then quantified again using the KAPA Library Quantification kit. Every immunoSEQ 96-well plate was sequenced on a dedicated single-read 150-cycle Illumina NextSeq 550 flow cell. The authors processed their data as follows. The immunoSEQ output contained only junctional sequences without quality scores, so filtering could not match that applied to full-length reads. Sequences were annotated with PyIR, a Python wrapper for IgBLAST v1.9, and V/J genes and CDR3 were assigned using IMGT germline references. Any read was removed if the V/J assignment was weak (E-value above 1e-6), the CDR3 was missing, or the read contained stop codons, out-of-frame junctions, or ambiguous translated residues. V3J clonotypes were defined by identical inferred V gene, J gene, and CDR3 amino acid sequence. Percentage overlap between repertoires was computed as shared unique clonotypes divided by the size of the smaller repertoire. Richness of each repertoire was evaluated using RTK rarefaction, the Chao1 estimator, and Recon v2.1 estimates of unobserved clonotypes. For all TCRbeta clonotypes obtained by the gDNA method from a handful of donors, generation probabilities were computed with OLGA. This immuneACCESS table, as held by TCRdb, lists in-frame sequences with V and J called but not all clones. Of the missing ones, under half trace to an unresolved V gene in checked studies; the others have no known cause. V and J calls and clone size come straight from that table; D and trimming were deduced from the DNA. The sample data list millions of clones, and around 90% of these were observed just once. Roughly 0.14% of the sample goes to the ten largest clones.

At the junction V is shortened by 1 base and J by 0 bases; bases outside the gene matches: 7. CDR1 is given as SGHRS and CDR2 as YFSETQ, both from the germline V gene. There are 18 amino acids in the CDR3, from cysteine to phenylalanine inclusive. The DNA shown is the 54-base CDR3, in frame from base 1. This clonotype was sampled from a young man in good health. The sample comprised naive CD4+ T cells sorted from blood. The label giving this sample's cell subset or site can be read as: CD45RA+ positively selected. The receptor chain draws on TRBV5-1 and TRBJ1-3, with TRBD1 matching 10 junction bases. The sequenced DNA is TGCGCCAGCAGCTTGTCCGGGACAGGGGTATACTCTGGAAACACCATATATTTT. Translation gives CASSLSGTGVYSGNTIYF.